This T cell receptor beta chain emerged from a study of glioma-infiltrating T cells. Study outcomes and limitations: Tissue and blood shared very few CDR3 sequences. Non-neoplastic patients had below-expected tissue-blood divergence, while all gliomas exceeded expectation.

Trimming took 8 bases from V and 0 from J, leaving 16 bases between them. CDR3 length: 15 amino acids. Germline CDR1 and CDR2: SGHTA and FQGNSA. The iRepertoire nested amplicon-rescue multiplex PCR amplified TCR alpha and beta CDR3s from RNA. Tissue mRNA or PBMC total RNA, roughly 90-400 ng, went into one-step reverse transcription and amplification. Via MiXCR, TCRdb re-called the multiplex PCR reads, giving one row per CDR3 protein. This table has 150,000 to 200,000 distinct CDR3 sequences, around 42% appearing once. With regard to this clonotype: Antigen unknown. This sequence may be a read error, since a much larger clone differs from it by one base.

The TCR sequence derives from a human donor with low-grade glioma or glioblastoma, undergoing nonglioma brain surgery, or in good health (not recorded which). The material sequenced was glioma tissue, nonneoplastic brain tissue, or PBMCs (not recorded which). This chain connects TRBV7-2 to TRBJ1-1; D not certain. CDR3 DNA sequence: TGTGCCAGCCGTGGGCGTCTGCGGATGAACACTGAAGCTTTCTTT. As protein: CASRGRLRMNTEAFF.